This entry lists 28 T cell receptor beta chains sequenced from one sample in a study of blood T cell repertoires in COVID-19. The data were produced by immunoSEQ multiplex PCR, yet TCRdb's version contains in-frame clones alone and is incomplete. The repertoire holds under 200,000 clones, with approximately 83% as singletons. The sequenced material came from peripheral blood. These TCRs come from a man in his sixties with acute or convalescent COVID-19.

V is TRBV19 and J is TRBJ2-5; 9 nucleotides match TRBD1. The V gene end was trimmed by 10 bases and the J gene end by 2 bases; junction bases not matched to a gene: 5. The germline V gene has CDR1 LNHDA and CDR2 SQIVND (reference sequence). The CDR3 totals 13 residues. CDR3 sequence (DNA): TGTGCCACTAAGGACAGGGGACAAGAGACCCAGTACTTC. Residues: CATKDRGQETQYF.

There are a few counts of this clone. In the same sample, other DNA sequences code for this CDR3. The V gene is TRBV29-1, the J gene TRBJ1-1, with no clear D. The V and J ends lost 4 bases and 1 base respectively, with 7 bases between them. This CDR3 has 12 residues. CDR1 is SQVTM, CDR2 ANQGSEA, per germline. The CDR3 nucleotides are TGCAGCGTTGCACGGGGGAACACTGAAGCTTTCTTT. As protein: CSVARGNTEAFF.

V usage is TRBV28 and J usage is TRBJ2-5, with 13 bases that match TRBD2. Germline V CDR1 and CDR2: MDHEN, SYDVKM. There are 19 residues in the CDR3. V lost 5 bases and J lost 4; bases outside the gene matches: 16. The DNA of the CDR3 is TGTGCCAGCAGTACGAGGGGCAGGAGGACTAGCGGGAGCAGAGAGACCCAGTACTTC. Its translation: CASSTRGRRTSGSRETQYF.

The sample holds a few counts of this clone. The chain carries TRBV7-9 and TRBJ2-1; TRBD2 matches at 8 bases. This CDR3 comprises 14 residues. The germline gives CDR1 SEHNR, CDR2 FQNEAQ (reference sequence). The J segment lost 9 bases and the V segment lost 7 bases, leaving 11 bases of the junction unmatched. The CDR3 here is CASNRGGAGAEQFF. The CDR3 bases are TGTGCCAGCAATCGGGGGGGAGCGGGAGCTGAGCAGTTCTTC. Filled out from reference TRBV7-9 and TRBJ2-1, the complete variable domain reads DTGVSQNPRHKITKRGQNVTFRCDPISEHNRLYWYRQTLGQGPEFLTYFQNEAQLEKSRLLSDRFSAERPKGSFSTLEIQRTEQGDSAMYLCASNRGGAGAEQFFGPGTRLTVL.

This chain's CDR3 is CASSVEGGRFYNEQFF. CDR3 in DNA: TGTGCCAGCAGCGTAGAAGGGGGCCGATTTTACAATGAGCAGTTCTTC. The chain employs TRBV9 and TRBJ2-1; 7 nucleotides agree with TRBD1. The CDR3 contains 16 residues. The germline CDR1 and CDR2 sequences are SGDLS and YYNGEE. After removal of 0 bases from V and 4 bases from J, the junction contained 7 bases not matched to a gene.

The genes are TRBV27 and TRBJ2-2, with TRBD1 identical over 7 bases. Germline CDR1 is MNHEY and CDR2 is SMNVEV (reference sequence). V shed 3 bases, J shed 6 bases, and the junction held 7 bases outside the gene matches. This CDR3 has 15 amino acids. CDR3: CASSLTGIGSGELFF. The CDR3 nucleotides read TGTGCCAGCAGTTTGACAGGGATAGGATCCGGGGAGCTGTTTTTT.

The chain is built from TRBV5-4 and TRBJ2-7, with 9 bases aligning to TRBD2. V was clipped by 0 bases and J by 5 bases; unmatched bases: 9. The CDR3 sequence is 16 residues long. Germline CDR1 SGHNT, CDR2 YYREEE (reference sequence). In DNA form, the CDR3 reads TGTGCCAGCAGCTTGGGTAGCGGGGGAGCGGTTGACGAGCAGTACTTC. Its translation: CASSLGSGGAVDEQYF.

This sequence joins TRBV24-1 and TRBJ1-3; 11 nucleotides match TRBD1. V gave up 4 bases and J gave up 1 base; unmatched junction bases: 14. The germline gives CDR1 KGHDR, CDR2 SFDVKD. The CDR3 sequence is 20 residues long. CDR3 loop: CATSDQGQGGGDPSGNTIYF. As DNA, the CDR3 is TGTGCCACCAGTGACCAGGGACAGGGGGGGGGCGATCCATCTGGAAACACCATATATTTT.

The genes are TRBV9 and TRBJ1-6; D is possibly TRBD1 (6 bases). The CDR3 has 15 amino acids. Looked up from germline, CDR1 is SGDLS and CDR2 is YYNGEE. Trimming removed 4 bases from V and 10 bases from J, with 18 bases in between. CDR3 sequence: CASSRMRTGNSPLHF. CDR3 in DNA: TGTGCCAGCAGCCGCATGAGAACAGGGAACTCACCCCTCCACTTT. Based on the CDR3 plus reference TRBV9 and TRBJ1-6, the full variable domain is DSGVTQTPKHLITATGQRVTLRCSPRSGDLSVYWYQQSLDQGLQFLIQYYNGEERAKGNILERFSAQQFPDLHSELNLSSLELGDSALYFCASSRMRTGNSPLHFGNGTRLTVT.

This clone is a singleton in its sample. CDR3 DNA sequence: TGTGCCAGCAGTGGGGGGACAGGGTACACAGATACGCAGTATTTT. Amino acid sequence: CASSGGTGYTDTQYF. The chain combines TRBV2 with TRBJ2-3; 9 nucleotides agree with TRBD1. This CDR3 contains 15 residues. V shed 4 bases and J 2 bases; nucleotides not matched to a gene: 4. CDR1 and CDR2 from the germline V gene are SNHLY and FYNNEI. Drawing the rest from reference TRBV2 and TRBJ2-3, the complete variable domain is EPEVTQTPSHQVTQMGQEVILRCVPISNHLYFYWYRQILGQKVEFLVSFYNNEISEKSEIFDDQFSVERPDGSNFTLKIRSTKLEDSAMYFCASSGGTGYTDTQYFGPGTRLTVL.

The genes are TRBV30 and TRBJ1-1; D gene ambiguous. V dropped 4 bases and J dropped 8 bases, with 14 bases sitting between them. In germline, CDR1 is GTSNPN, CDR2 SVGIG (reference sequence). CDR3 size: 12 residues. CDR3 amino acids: CAWTPEGVEAFF. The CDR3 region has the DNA TGTGCCTGGACCCCTGAGGGAGTCGAAGCTTTCTTT. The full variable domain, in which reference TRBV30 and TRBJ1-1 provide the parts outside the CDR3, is SQTIHQWPATLVQPVGSPLSLECTVEGTSNPNLYWYRQAAGRGLQLLFYSVGIGQISSEVPQNLSASRPQDRQFILSSKKLLLSDSGFYLCAWTPEGVEAFFGQGTRLTVV.

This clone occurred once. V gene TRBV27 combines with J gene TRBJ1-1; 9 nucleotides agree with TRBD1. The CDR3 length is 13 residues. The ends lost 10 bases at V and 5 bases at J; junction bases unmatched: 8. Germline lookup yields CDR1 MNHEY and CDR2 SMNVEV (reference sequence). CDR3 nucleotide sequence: TGTGCCATGCCACAGGGGGCCGGTACTGAAGCTTTCTTT. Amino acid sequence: CAMPQGAGTEAFF.

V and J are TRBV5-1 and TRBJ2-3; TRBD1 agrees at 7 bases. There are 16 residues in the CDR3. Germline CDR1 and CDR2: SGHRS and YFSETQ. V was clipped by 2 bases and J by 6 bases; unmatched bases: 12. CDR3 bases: TGCGCCAGCAGCTTAATCGGACAGGCGGCGGGTGATACGCAGTATTTT. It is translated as CASSLIGQAAGDTQYF.

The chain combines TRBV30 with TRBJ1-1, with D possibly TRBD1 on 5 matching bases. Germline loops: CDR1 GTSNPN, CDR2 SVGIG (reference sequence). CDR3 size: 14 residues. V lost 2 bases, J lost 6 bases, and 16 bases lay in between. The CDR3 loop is CAWSSSGAWSEAFF. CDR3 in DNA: TGTGCCTGGAGTTCTAGCGGGGCTTGGTCTGAAGCTTTCTTT.

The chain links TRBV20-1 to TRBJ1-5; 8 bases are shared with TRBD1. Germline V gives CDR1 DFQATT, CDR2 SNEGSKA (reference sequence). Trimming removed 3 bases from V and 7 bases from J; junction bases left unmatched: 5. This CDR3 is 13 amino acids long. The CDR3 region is CSASWTGKQPQHF. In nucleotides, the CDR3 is TGCAGTGCTAGTTGGACAGGGAAACAGCCCCAGCATTTT.

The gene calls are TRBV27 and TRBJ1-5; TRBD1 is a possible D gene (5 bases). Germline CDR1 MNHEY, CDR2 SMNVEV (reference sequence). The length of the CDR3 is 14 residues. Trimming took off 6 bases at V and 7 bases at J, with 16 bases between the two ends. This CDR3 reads CASRIWGVGQPQHF. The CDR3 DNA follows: TGTGCCAGCAGGATCTGGGGGGTAGGGCAGCCCCAGCATTTT.

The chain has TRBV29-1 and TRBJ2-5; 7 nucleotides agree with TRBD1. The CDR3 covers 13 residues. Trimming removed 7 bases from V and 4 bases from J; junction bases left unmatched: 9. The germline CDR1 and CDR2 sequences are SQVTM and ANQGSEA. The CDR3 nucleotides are TGCAGCGCCAGACAGGGTCTGGGAGAGACCCAGTACTTC. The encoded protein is CSARQGLGETQYF.

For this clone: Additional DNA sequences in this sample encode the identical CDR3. The CDR3: CASSLPGLGNQPQHF. For the CDR3, the DNA is TGTGCCAGCAGTCTCCCGGGACTCGGCAATCAGCCCCAGCATTTT. V usage is TRBV28 and J usage is TRBJ1-5, with a tentative D call TRBD1 (5 bases). Germline lookup yields CDR1 MDHEN and CDR2 SYDVKM. The V and J ends lost 5 bases and 2 bases respectively, with 13 bases between them. The CDR3 consists of 15 residues.

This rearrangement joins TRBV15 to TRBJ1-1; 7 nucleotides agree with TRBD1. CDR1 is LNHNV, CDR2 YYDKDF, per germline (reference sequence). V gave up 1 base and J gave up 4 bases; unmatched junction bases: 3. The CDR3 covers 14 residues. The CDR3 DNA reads TGTGCCACCAGCAGAGGGGACAGAAGCACTGAAGCTTTCTTT. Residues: CATSRGDRSTEAFF.

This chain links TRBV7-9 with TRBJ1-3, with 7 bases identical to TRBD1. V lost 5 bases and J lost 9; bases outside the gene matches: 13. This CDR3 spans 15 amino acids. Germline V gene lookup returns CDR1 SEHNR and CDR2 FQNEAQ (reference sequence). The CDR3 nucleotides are TGTGCCAGCAGCCTTGCCGGACAGGCGCCTTCCACCATATATTTT. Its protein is CASSLAGQAPSTIYF.

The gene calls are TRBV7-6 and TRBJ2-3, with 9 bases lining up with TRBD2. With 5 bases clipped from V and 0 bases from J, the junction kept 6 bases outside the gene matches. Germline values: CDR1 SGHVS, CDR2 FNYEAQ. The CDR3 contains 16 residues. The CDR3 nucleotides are TGTGCCAGCAGCCCAGAGACTAGCGGTAGCACAGATACGCAGTATTTT. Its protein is CASSPETSGSTDTQYF.

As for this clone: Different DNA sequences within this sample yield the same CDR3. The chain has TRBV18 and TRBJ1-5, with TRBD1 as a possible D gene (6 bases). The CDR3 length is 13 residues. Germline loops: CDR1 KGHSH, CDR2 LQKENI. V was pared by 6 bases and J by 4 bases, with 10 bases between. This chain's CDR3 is CASSWTENQPQHF. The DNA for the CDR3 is TGTGCCAGCTCCTGGACAGAAAATCAGCCCCAGCATTTT.

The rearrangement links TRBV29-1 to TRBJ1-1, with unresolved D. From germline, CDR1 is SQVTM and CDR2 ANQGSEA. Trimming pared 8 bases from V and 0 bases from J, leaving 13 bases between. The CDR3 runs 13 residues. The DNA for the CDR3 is TGCAGCTATACGGAGGGCCTGAACACTGAAGCTTTCTTT. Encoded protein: CSYTEGLNTEAFF.

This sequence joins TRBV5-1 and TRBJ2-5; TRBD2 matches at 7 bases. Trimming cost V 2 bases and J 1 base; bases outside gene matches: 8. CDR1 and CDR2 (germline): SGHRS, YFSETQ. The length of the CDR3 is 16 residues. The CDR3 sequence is CASSFLASGPQETQYF. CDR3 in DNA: TGCGCCAGCAGCTTTTTGGCTAGCGGCCCCCAAGAGACCCAGTACTTC. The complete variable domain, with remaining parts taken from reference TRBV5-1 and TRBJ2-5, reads KAGVTQTPRYLIKTRGQQVTLSCSPISGHRSVSWYQQTPGQGLQFLFEYFSETQRNKGNFPGRFSGRQFSNSRSEMNVSTLELGDSALYLCASSFLASGPQETQYFGPGTRLLVL.

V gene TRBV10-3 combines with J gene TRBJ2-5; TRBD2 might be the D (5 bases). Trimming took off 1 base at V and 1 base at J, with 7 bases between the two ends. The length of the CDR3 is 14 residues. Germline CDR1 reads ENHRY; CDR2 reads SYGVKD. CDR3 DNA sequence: TGTGCCATCAGTGAGTGGGGAGCCCAAGAGACCCAGTACTTC. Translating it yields CAISEWGAQETQYF.

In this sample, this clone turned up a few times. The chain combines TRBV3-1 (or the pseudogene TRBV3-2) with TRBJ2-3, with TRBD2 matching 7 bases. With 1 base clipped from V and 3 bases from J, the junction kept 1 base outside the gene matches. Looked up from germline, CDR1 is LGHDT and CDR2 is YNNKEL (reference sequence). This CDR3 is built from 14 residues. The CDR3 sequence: CASSQAGGTDTQYF. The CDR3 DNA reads TGTGCCAGCAGCCAAGCGGGGGGAACAGATACGCAGTATTTT.

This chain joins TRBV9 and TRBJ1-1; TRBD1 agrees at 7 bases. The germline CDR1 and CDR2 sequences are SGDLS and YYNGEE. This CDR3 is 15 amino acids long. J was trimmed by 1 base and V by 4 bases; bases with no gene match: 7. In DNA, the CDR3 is TGTGCCAGCAGCTTGGAGACAGGGAGGAACACTGAAGCTTTCTTT. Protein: CASSLETGRNTEAFF.

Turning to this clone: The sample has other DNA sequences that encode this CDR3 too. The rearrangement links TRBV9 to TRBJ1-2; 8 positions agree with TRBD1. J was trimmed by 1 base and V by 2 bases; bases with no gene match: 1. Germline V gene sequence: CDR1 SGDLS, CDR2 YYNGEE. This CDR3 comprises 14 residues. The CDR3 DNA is TGTGCCAGCAGCGTTGGGACAGGTAACTATGGCTACACCTTC. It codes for CASSVGTGNYGYTF.